What follows are 32 T cell receptor beta chains derived from one specimen sequenced in a study of early T cells in non-severe SARS-CoV-2 infection. Via MiXCR, TCRdb re-called the 5' RACE reads, giving one row per CDR3 protein. The top ten clones hold more than 9% of a sample with around 58,000 distinct CDR3 sequences, roughly 8% of them seen once. The starting material was whole blood, obtained at baseline. The receptors were sampled from an adult who was a healthcare worker with PCR-confirmed SARS-CoV-2 infection or an uninfected control (not recorded which).

The chain is built from TRBV3-1 and TRBJ2-2; no reliable D call. Trimming removed 3 bases at V and 6 bases at J, with 5 bases between. Per germline, CDR1 LGHDT and CDR2 YNNKEL (reference sequence). The CDR3 is 12 residues long. The CDR3 DNA follows: TGTGCCAGCAGCCAGGGCGCCGGGGAGCTGTTTTTT. Protein: CASSQGAGELFF.

This clonotype showed up many times. The genes are TRBV6-2 or TRBV6-3 and TRBJ2-5, with TRBD1 matching over 10 bases. Trimming cost V 5 bases and J 5 bases; bases outside gene matches: 11. The CDR3 covers 16 residues. CDR1 MNHEY and CDR2 SVGEGT come from the germline V gene. The CDR3 sequence is CASSTRTGGIVETQYF. CDR3 coding DNA: TGTGCCAGCAGTACAAGGACAGGGGGTATTGTTGAGACCCAGTACTTC.

This clonotype was counted at least ten times. The chain links TRBV11-2 to TRBJ2-7, with 10 bases fitting TRBD2. CDR1 SGHAT and CDR2 FQNNGV come from the germline V gene. There are 14 residues in the CDR3. Trimming at V came to 3 bases and at J to 5 bases, leaving 4 bases not matched to a gene. In nucleotides, the CDR3 is TGTGCCAGCAGCTTCTCACTAGCGGGAAACGAGCAGTACTTC. This codes for CASSFSLAGNEQYF.

This chain connects TRBV19 to TRBJ1-2; the match to TRBD1 covers 8 bases. Germline V gene lookup returns CDR1 LNHDA and CDR2 SQIVND (reference sequence). The CDR3 runs to 14 residues. With 5 bases clipped from V and 4 bases from J, the junction kept 6 bases outside the gene matches. CDR3 DNA: TGTGCCAGTAGTCCCCGGACAGGGCGCTATGGCTACACCTTC. Translating gives CASSPRTGRYGYTF.

This clonotype was observed a few times. The gene calls are TRBV19 and TRBJ2-7, with TRBD1 matching over 10 bases. CDR1 and CDR2 from the germline V gene are LNHDA and SQIVND (reference sequence). This CDR3 region has 15 residues. J gave up 12 bases and V 5 bases, and 16 bases lay outside the gene matches. The CDR3 DNA sequence: TGTGCCAGTAGTGCCCGCCGTTCCGGGACAGGGGACATGTACTTC. Protein: CASSARRSGTGDMYF.

This clonotype was seen ten or more times. The chain combines TRBV4-1 with TRBJ2-7; D could derive from TRBD1 or TRBD2 (6 bases each). This CDR3 spans 16 amino acids. V was cut by 3 bases and J by 4 bases, with 19 bases left in between. The germline V gene has CDR1 MGHRA and CDR2 YSYEKL. The CDR3 bases are TGCGCCAGCAGCCAGATCGCAATACAGGGAGGTTACGAGCAGTACTTC. This codes for CASSQIAIQGGYEQYF.

In its sample, this clonotype was seen many times. The rearrangement joins TRBV19 to TRBJ2-1, with TRBD1 matching 11 bases. After removal of 5 bases from V and 3 bases from J, the junction contained 3 bases not matched to a gene. Germline values: CDR1 LNHDA, CDR2 SQIVND (reference sequence). The CDR3 extends over 15 amino acids. The chain's CDR3 is CASSGQGAFYNEQFF. The CDR3 DNA sequence: TGTGCCAGTAGTGGACAGGGGGCTTTCTACAATGAGCAGTTCTTC.

As to this clonotype: An end of the junction does not agree with germline; a read error may underlie this. V usage is TRBV2 and J usage is TRBJ2-7; possible D gene TRBD1, 6 bases. The CDR3 loop spans 13 amino acids. CDR1 is SNHLY, CDR2 FYNNEI, per germline. The CDR3 here is CASSTGTPLTGDF. The CDR3 DNA reads as TGTGCCAGCAGCACCGGGACACCCTTAACCGGGGACTTC.

The chain uses TRBV6-6 and TRBJ2-1; the D is unclear. Trimming left V 2 bases short and J 7 bases short, with 12 bases between. Germline loops: CDR1 MNHNY, CDR2 SVGAGI (reference sequence). The CDR3 runs 14 residues. CDR3 nucleotides: TGTGCCAGCAGTTACCCCAGCCTGCTTAATGAGCAGTTCTTC. Translation: CASSYPSLLNEQFF.

This clonotype was seen ten or more times. The genes are TRBV5-1 and TRBJ2-7; D not resolved. This CDR3 comprises 13 residues. Trimming shortened V by 0 bases and J by 0 bases, and 4 bases separated the two germline ends. CDR1 and CDR2 (germline): SGHRS, YFSETQ. CDR3 bases: TGCGCCAGCAGCTTGGGCAGCTCCTACGAGCAGTACTTC. The encoded protein is CASSLGSSYEQYF.

The V gene is TRBV28, the J gene TRBJ2-2; TRBD1 aligns across 8 bases. The V and J ends lost 8 bases and 3 bases, in that order; junction bases with no gene match: 8. The germline CDR1 and CDR2 sequences are MDHEN and SYDVKM. CDR3 length: 15 residues. CDR3 in amino acids: CASGPGQAYTGELFF. CDR3 nucleotides: TGTGCCAGCGGACCGGGACAGGCGTACACCGGGGAGCTGTTTTTT.

The CDR3 DNA is TGCGCCAGCAGCCAAGACGGACTAGCAGGGTCAAACATTCAGTACTTC. Translation gives CASSQDGLAGSNIQYF. The gene calls are TRBV4-3 and TRBJ2-4; 8 nucleotides line up with TRBD2. This CDR3 has 16 residues. J lost 6 bases, V lost 0 bases, and 7 bases had no gene match. Germline V gives CDR1 LGHNA, CDR2 YSLEER.

The V and J genes are TRBV3-1 and TRBJ1-3; possibly TRBD1 for D (6 bases). There are 15 residues in the CDR3. V was cut by 3 bases and J by 0 bases, with 9 bases left in between. The germline V gene encodes CDR1 LGHDT and CDR2 YNNKEL (reference sequence). The CDR3 coding sequence is TGTGCCAGCAGCCACAGGGGCATCTCTGGAAACACCATATATTTT. Translated, it gives CASSHRGISGNTIYF. The entire variable domain, with the rest obtained from reference TRBV3-1 and TRBJ1-3, is as follows: DTAVSQTPKYLVTQMGNDKSIKCEQNLGHDTMYWYKQDSKKFLKIMFSYNNKELIINETVPNRFSPKSPDKAHLNLHINSLELGDSAVYFCASSHRGISGNTIYFGEGSWLTVV.

This clonotype was seen ten or more times. The J gene is TRBJ2-7, the V gene TRBV7-9; the match to TRBD1 covers 7 bases. This CDR3 has 15 amino acids. Germline V gives CDR1 SEHNR, CDR2 FQNEAQ (reference sequence). V lost 5 bases and J lost 5; bases outside the gene matches: 12. CDR3 in DNA: TGTGCCAGCAGCAACGACAGGGCAAGGAGGCACGAGCAGTACTTC. Its protein is CASSNDRARRHEQYF. Full variable domain (rest looked up from reference TRBV7-9 and TRBJ2-7): DTGVSQNPRHKITKRGQNVTFRCDPISEHNRLYWYRQTLGQGPEFLTYFQNEAQLEKSRLLSDRFSAERPKGSFSTLEIQRTEQGDSAMYLCASSNDRARRHEQYFGPGTRLTVT.

This chain connects TRBV29-1 to TRBJ2-7; 10 bases align to TRBD1. V shed 0 bases, J shed 4 bases, and the junction held 6 bases outside the gene matches. The CDR3 runs to 15 residues. The germline V gene encodes CDR1 SQVTM and CDR2 ANQGSEA. DNA for the CDR3: TGCAGCGTTGAAGAGAGGGACAGGGGAGTTTACGAGCAGTACTTC. This encodes CSVEERDRGVYEQYF.

Notes on this clonotype: A much larger clonotype is one base distant, so this may be a read error. The chain carries TRBV27 and TRBJ1-2, with TRBD1 identical over 7 bases. Germline V lookup: CDR1 MNHEY, CDR2 SMNVEV (reference sequence). The J segment lost 6 bases and the V segment lost 7 bases, leaving 17 bases of the junction unmatched. CDR3 length: 16 amino acids. The CDR3 sequence: CASNTNYIGGLNGYTF. The DNA of the CDR3 is TGTGCCAGCAACACAAACTACATAGGGGGCCTCAATGGCTACACCTTC.

This clonotype was observed many times. The chain is built from TRBV5-1 and TRBJ2-5; 12 nucleotides align to TRBD1. The CDR3 length is 16 residues. Germline V CDR1 and CDR2: SGHRS, YFSETQ. V dropped 4 bases and J dropped 5; count of bases not matched to a gene: 9. DNA for the CDR3: TGCGCCAGCAGCCGCCCAGGGACAGGGGGCTTCGAGACCCAGTACTTC. As protein: CASSRPGTGGFETQYF.

This clonotype was picked up a small number of times. The V gene is TRBV12-3 or TRBV12-4, the J gene TRBJ2-7, with D possibly TRBD2 on 5 matching bases. Between the trimmed V and J ends, which lost 3 bases and 5 bases, there was a span of 17 bases. The CDR3 length is 15 residues. The chain's CDR3 is CASSLEEIGSNEQYF. Written as DNA, the CDR3 is TGTGCCAGCAGTTTGGAGGAAATCGGAAGCAACGAGCAGTACTTC.

This clonotype has more than one count but fewer than ten. The chain links TRBV6-2 or TRBV6-3 to TRBJ1-5; 9 bases line up with TRBD1. V shed 7 bases and J 3 bases; nucleotides not matched to a gene: 7. The CDR3 runs 15 residues. Germline V gene sequence: CDR1 MNHEY, CDR2 SVGEGT. CDR3 sequence (DNA): TGTGCCAGCAAGCTCCGGGACAGGGCCAATCAGCCCCAGCATTTT. It codes for CASKLRDRANQPQHF.

This clonotype was seen more than once but under ten times. The chain recombines TRBV6-5 with TRBJ1-5, with a tentative D call TRBD1 (5 bases). The germline gives CDR1 MNHEY, CDR2 SVGAGI. V dropped 2 bases and J dropped 1 base, with 6 bases sitting between them. CDR3 length: 14 amino acids. In DNA form, the CDR3 reads TGTGCCAGCAGTTACGCAGGGAGCAATCAGCCCCAGCATTTT. This codes for CASSYAGSNQPQHF.

Written as DNA, the CDR3 is TGTGCCAGCAGCTCCCGGACTAGCCTCGACGAGCAGTACTTC. It specifies CASSSRTSLDEQYF. This sequence joins TRBV7-9 and TRBJ2-7, with TRBD2 matching over 8 bases. The CDR3 has 14 residues. CDR1 is SEHNR, CDR2 FQNEAQ, per germline (reference sequence). V shed 4 bases and J 5 bases; nucleotides not matched to a gene: 7.

This clonotype was seen a few times. Here the CDR3 DNA reads TGTGCCAGCAGCTTGGCGGGAGGGGTAGAGACCCAGTACTTC. It translates to CASSLAGGVETQYF. The rearrangement links TRBV5-4 to TRBJ2-5; the match to TRBD2 covers 8 bases. The CDR3 spans 14 residues. Germline CDR1 reads SGHNT; CDR2 reads YYREEE (reference sequence). With V trimmed by 0 bases and J by 4 bases, 2 bases remained unmatched.

This clonotype was detected a few times. This chain uses TRBV21-1 with TRBJ2-7; the table's D call TRBD1 went unverified against the DNA. TRBV21-1 is annotated as a pseudogene. This CDR3 is built from 16 residues. The CDR3 bases are TGTGCCAGCAGCAAAGTCGTTGGCAGGGAAACCTACGAGCAGTACTTC. Amino acids: CASSKVVGRETYEQYF.

The chain employs TRBV4-1 and TRBJ2-7; TRBD1 aligns across 8 bases. This CDR3 is built from 18 residues. Trimming took 4 bases from V and 2 from J; bases not matched to a gene: 16. CDR1 and CDR2 from the germline V gene are MGHRA and YSYEKL. CDR3 amino acids: CASSRYVTIGQGTYEQYF. In DNA, the CDR3 is TGCGCCAGCAGCCGCTACGTAACCATCGGACAGGGTACCTACGAGCAGTACTTC.

This clonotype came up many times. J is TRBJ1-2 and V is TRBV7-2; 10 bases are a match to TRBD1. This CDR3 is 16 amino acids long. The junction had 10 bases not matched to a gene; V was cut back by 5 bases and J by 4 bases. Germline V gene sequence: CDR1 SGHTA, CDR2 FQGNSA. The CDR3 loop reads CASSPDRGKPGYGYTF. The CDR3 DNA sequence: TGTGCCAGCAGCCCGGACAGGGGGAAGCCGGGCTATGGCTACACCTTC. Looking up the rest from reference TRBV7-2 and TRBJ1-2 gives the full variable domain: GAGVSQSPSNKVTEKGKDVELRCDPISGHTALYWYRQSLGQGLEFLIYFQGNSAPDKSGLPSDRFSAERTGGSVSTLTIQRTQQEDSAVYLCASSPDRGKPGYGYTFGSGTRLTVV.

This clonotype occurred a few times. The CDR3 nucleotides read TGTGCCATCAGTGAGGGGGCAGGAGCGAACATTCAGTACTTC. Translating gives CAISEGAGANIQYF. The chain has TRBV10-3 and TRBJ2-4; D might be TRBD1 (5 bases). Germline loops: CDR1 ENHRY, CDR2 SYGVKD. Trimming removed 2 bases from V and 7 bases from J, with 12 bases in between. The CDR3 has 14 amino acids.

This clonotype has just a few counts. The rearrangement links TRBV7-9 to TRBJ2-2; D is possibly TRBD1 (6 bases). The CDR3 runs 14 residues. Looked up from germline, CDR1 is SEHNR and CDR2 is FQNEAQ (reference sequence). The V end was cut by 5 bases, the J end by 7 bases, with 14 bases between. In DNA, the CDR3 is TGTGCCAGCAGCCCTCAGGGGCGAGGCGGGGAGCTGTTTTTT. It translates to CASSPQGRGGELFF.

J is TRBJ1-1 and V is TRBV6-5; D is unclear. Trimming pared 2 bases from V and 0 bases from J, leaving 16 bases between. The germline CDR1 and CDR2 sequences are MNHEY and SVGAGI. This CDR3 spans 17 amino acids. CDR3 nucleotide sequence: TGTGCCAGCAGTTACGATTCCGGAGCAGGAATGAACACTGAAGCTTTCTTT. Translation: CASSYDSGAGMNTEAFF.

This clonotype showed up just a few times. The V and J genes are TRBV14 and TRBJ2-7; TRBD1 aligns across 7 bases. Germline values: CDR1 SGHDN, CDR2 FVKESK. Trimming cost V 0 bases and J 4 bases; bases outside gene matches: 6. CDR3 length equals 15 residues. The CDR3 sequence is CASSQELGTAYEQYF. The CDR3 DNA reads as TGTGCCAGCAGCCAAGAGCTAGGGACAGCTTACGAGCAGTACTTC. Drawing the rest from reference TRBV14 and TRBJ2-7, the complete variable domain is EAGVTQFPSHSVIEKGQTVTLRCDPISGHDNLYWYRRVMGKEIKFLLHFVKESKQDESGMPNNRFLAERTGGTYSTLKVQPAELEDSGVYFCASSQELGTAYEQYFGPGTRLTVT.

J is TRBJ2-5 and V is TRBV7-9; the D gene could be TRBD1 or TRBD2 (5 bases each). The ends were cut back, 1 base at V and 1 base at J, with 10 bases in the middle. Germline V gives CDR1 SEHNR, CDR2 FQNEAQ (reference sequence). This CDR3 spans 15 amino acids. This chain's CDR3 is CASSLGTGGQETQYF. DNA for the CDR3: TGTGCCAGCAGCTTAGGAACTGGGGGCCAAGAGACCCAGTACTTC.

The chain combines TRBV6-5 with TRBJ2-7; D not resolved. CDR1 MNHEY and CDR2 SVGAGI come from the germline V gene. CDR3 size: 14 residues. V lost 2 bases to trimming and J lost 1 base, with 9 bases between them. CDR3 amino acids: CASSYGRRSYEQYF. CDR3 DNA sequence: TGTGCCAGCAGTTACGGCAGAAGATCCTACGAGCAGTACTTC.

The chain joins TRBV5-1 to TRBJ2-1; 7 nucleotides align to TRBD2. Germline loops: CDR1 SGHRS, CDR2 YFSETQ. Unmatched junction bases numbered 10, after V lost 4 bases and J lost 6 bases. The CDR3 is made up of 15 amino acids. CDR3 region: CASSLSKSGVNEQFF. CDR3 DNA sequence: TGCGCCAGCAGCCTGAGCAAGAGCGGGGTCAATGAGCAGTTCTTC.